Listed below are T cell receptor beta chains from one sample, sequenced in a study of graft-versus-host responses after intestinal transplantation. Data came from immunoSEQ multiplex PCR; TCRdb stores just in-frame clones and leaves some out. The sample consists of about 40,000 clones, under 95% of them appearing once. The sequencing here drew on PBMCs, taken approximately 310 days after intestinal transplant. Source of these receptors: a human patient who received an intestinal transplant, so some T cells may come from the graft donor. Both conserved end residues are part of each CDR3. The D gene is left open where the match is weak. Clone size is stated in some rows and not others, as once, few, many or a class when expanded.

J,D,size,V,CDR3,DNA
TRBJ2-5,.,.,TRBV29-1,CSVGNGVSQETQYF,TGCAGCGTTGGCAATGGGGTTTCACAAGAGACCCAGTACTTC
TRBJ1-5,.,.,TRBV10-3,CAISGQPNQPQHF,TGTGCCATCAGTGGGCAGCCCAATCAGCCCCAGCATTTT
TRBJ2-7,.,.,TRBV10-2,CASSVREEQYF,TGCGCCAGCAGTGTCAGGGAGGAGCAGTACTTC
TRBJ1-2,.,.,TRBV2,CASSLPGPRGYTF,TGTGCCAGCAGCCTACCCGGACCGCGCGGCTACACCTTC
TRBJ2-7,TRBD1,.,TRBV4-3,CASSHRQGSTYEQYF,TGCGCCAGCAGCCACCGACAGGGGTCGACCTACGAGCAGTACTTC
TRBJ1-5,TRBD1,.,TRBV7-9,CASSPDRGSNQPQHF,TGTGCCAGCAGCCCTGACAGGGGTAGCAATCAGCCCCAGCATTTT
TRBJ2-7,.,.,TRBV19,CASSRGGARAYEQYF,TGTGCCAGTAGTAGGGGGGGGGCCAGGGCCTACGAGCAGTACTTC
TRBJ1-5,.,.,TRBV7-5,CVRSLGGRQPSYSNQPQHF,TGTGTCAGAAGCTTAGGAGGGAGACAGCCCAGCTATAGCAATCAGCCCCAGCATTTT
TRBJ1-4,.,.,TRBV5-5,CASKGATNEKLFF,TGTGCCAGCAAAGGGGCAACTAATGAAAAACTGTTTTTT
TRBJ2-5,TRBD1,.,TRBV6-5,CASSPGQVETQYF,TGTGCCAGCAGTCCGGGACAGGTTGAGACCCAGTACTTC
TRBJ2-3,TRBD2,few,TRBV9,CASSAGTSGTDTQYF,TGTGCCAGCAGCGCCGGGACTAGCGGCACAGATACGCAGTATTTT
TRBJ2-1,.,.,TRBV7-9,CASSLRDLSSYNEQFF,TGTGCCAGCAGCTTAAGGGACTTGAGCTCCTACAATGAGCAGTTCTTC
TRBJ1-1,.,.,TRBV5-1,CASRNRENTEAFF,TGCGCCAGCAGGAACAGAGAGAACACTGAAGCTTTCTTT
TRBJ1-2,TRBD1,.,TRBV2,CASSSDRGVGGYTF,TGTGCCAGCAGTTCTGACAGGGGAGTTGGTGGCTACACCTTC
TRBJ1-2,TRBD1,.,TRBV7-9,CASTPGQGNGYTF,TGTGCCAGCACCCCGGGACAGGGAAATGGCTACACCTTC
TRBJ1-5,.,.,TRBV28,CASRSLQGNQPQHF,TGTGCCAGCAGATCTCTCCAGGGGAATCAGCCCCAGCATTTT
TRBJ2-7,.,.,TRBV5-1,CASSLDDSFSYEQYF,TGCGCCAGCAGCTTGGACGACAGCTTCTCCTACGAGCAGTACTTC
TRBJ1-1,TRBD1,.,TRBV5-1,CASSPSGGAGTEAFF,TGCGCCAGCAGCCCGTCAGGGGGCGCAGGCACTGAAGCTTTCTTT
TRBJ2-1,TRBD2,.,TRBV4-2,CASSQAAGGTNEQFF,TGTGCCAGCAGCCAAGCAGCGGGAGGGACCAATGAGCAGTTCTTC
TRBJ2-1,TRBD1,.,TRBV6-1,CASSKLTGVNEQFF,TGTGCCAGCAGTAAACTGACAGGGGTGAATGAGCAGTTCTTC
TRBJ2-1,.,once,TRBV7-9,CASSPEMTSSYNEQFF,TGTGCCAGCAGCCCCGAAATGACTAGTTCCTACAATGAGCAGTTCTTC
TRBJ1-2,.,.,TRBV6-6,CASEQTANYGYTF,TGTGCCAGCGAACAGACAGCTAACTATGGCTACACCTTC
TRBJ1-2,.,.,TRBV28,CASLRSPYGYTF,TGTGCCTCCCTCCGGTCGCCCTATGGCTACACCTTC
TRBJ1-6,.,.,TRBV6-1,CASSEEAGLYSPLHF,TGTGCCAGCAGTGAAGAGGCGGGGCTTTATTCACCCCTCCACTTT
TRBJ2-5,.,.,TRBV7-3,CASSPTGGGETQYF,TGTGCCAGCAGCCCAACGGGGGGCGGAGAGACCCAGTACTTC
TRBJ2-5,TRBD1,.,TRBV5-4,CASSLVGTGSLETQYF,TGTGCCAGCAGCTTGGTTGGGACAGGGAGTCTCGAGACCCAGTACTTC
TRBJ2-3,TRBD2,.,TRBV9,CASSVEGTSGGTDTQYF,TGTGCCAGCAGCGTAGAAGGGACTAGCGGAGGCACAGATACGCAGTATTTT
TRBJ2-2,TRBD1,.,TRBV6-1,CASSGTGNTGELFF,TGTGCCAGCAGTGGGACAGGGAACACCGGGGAGCTGTTTTTT
TRBJ2-7,TRBD1,.,TRBV4-1,CASSQSTGTDEQYF,TGCGCCAGCAGCCAGTCGACAGGGACAGACGAGCAGTACTTC
TRBJ1-2,.,once,TRBV29-1,CSARTGAFYGYTF,TGCAGCGCTAGGACCGGAGCCTTTTATGGCTACACCTTC
TRBJ1-6,.,once,TRBV28,CASSYPPETGSYNSPLHF,TGTGCCAGCAGCTATCCACCGGAGACAGGCTCCTATAATTCACCCCTCCACTTT
TRBJ2-7,.,.,TRBV7-7,CASSLSTGSYEQYF,TGTGCCAGCAGCTTATCAACCGGATCCTACGAGCAGTACTTC
TRBJ1-5,.,.,TRBV28,CASSLLGQPQHF,TGTGCCAGCAGTTTACTGGGTCAGCCCCAGCATTTT
TRBJ1-6,.,.,TRBV2,CASRGRANSPLHF,TGTGCCAGCAGGGGACGGGCAAATTCACCCCTCCACTTT
TRBJ2-1,TRBD1,.,TRBV7-3,CASSYGTGGNEQFF,TGTGCCAGCAGCTACGGGACAGGGGGCAATGAGCAGTTCTTC
TRBJ1-6,TRBD1,.,TRBV18,CASSSGTGNSPLHF,TGTGCCAGCTCTTCCGGGACAGGAAATTCACCCCTCCACTTT
TRBJ1-5,.,.,TRBV2,CASSYSNQPQHF,TGTGCCAGCAGTTATAGCAATCAGCCCCAGCATTTT
TRBJ2-3,TRBD2,.,TRBV10-2,CASSTELAGGRDTQYF,TGCGCCAGCAGCACGGAACTAGCGGGGGGGAGAGATACGCAGTATTTT
TRBJ2-2,TRBD2,few,TRBV5-1,CASSLDPAGGNTGELFF,TGCGCCAGCAGCTTGGATCCAGCGGGGGGGAACACCGGGGAGCTGTTTTTT
TRBJ2-3,TRBD1,.,TRBV5-1,CASSSWDRGTDTQYF,TGCGCCAGCAGCTCCTGGGACAGGGGGACAGATACGCAGTATTTT
TRBJ2-2,.,.,TRBV5-1,CASRDRNTGELFF,TGCGCCAGCAGGGACAGAAACACCGGGGAGCTGTTTTTT
TRBJ2-7,.,.,TRBV21-1,CASKLQVLNYEQYF,TGTGCCAGCAAGCTCCAGGTCCTAAACTACGAGCAGTACTTC
TRBJ2-1,TRBD2,.,TRBV5-5,CASSIMTSEGNEQFF,TGTGCCAGCAGCATCATGACTAGCGAGGGCAATGAGCAGTTCTTC
TRBJ2-7,TRBD1,.,TRBV18,CASSDRGTYEQYF,TGTGCCAGCTCAGACAGGGGCACCTACGAGCAGTACTTC
TRBJ2-7,.,.,TRBV19,CASSSDSYEQYF,TGTGCCAGTAGTTCGGACAGCTACGAGCAGTACTTC